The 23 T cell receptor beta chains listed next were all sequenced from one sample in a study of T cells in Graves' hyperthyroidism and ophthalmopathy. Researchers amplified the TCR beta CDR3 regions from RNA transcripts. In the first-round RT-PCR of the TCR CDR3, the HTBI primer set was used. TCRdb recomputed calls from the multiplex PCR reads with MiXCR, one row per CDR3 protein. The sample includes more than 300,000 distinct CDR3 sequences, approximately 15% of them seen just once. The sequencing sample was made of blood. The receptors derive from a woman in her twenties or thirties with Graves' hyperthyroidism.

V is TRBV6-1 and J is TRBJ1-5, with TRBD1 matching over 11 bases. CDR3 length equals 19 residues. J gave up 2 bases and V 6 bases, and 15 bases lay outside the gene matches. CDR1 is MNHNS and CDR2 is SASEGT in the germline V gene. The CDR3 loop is CASRAADRGPRIGNQPQHF. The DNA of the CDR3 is TGTGCCAGCAGGGCTGCGGACAGGGGGCCGCGGATCGGCAATCAGCCCCAGCATTTT.

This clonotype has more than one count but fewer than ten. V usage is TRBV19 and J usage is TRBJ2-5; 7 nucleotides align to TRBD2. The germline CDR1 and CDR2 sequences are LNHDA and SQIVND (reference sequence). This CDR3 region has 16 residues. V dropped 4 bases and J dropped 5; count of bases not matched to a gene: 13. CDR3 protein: CASSKRGGGNRETQYF. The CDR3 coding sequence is TGTGCCAGTAGTAAACGGGGCGGGGGTAACCGCGAGACCCAGTACTTC.

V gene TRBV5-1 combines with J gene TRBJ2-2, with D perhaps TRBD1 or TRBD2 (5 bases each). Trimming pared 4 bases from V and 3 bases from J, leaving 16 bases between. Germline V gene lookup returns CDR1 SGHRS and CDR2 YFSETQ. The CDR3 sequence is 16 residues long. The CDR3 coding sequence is TGCGCCAGCAGCGAGACCGGGACCCCGTACACCGGGGAGCTGTTTTTT. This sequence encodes CASSETGTPYTGELFF.

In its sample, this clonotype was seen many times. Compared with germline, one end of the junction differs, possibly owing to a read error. CDR3 DNA: TGTGCCAGCAGATTAGCATACCAGGGAGGAGATACGCAGTATTTT. It codes for CASRLAYQGGDTQYF. V gene TRBV7-9 combines with J gene TRBJ2-3, with a weak D call TRBD2 (6 bases). The CDR3 contains 15 residues. Germline V gives CDR1 SEHNR, CDR2 FQNEAQ (reference sequence).

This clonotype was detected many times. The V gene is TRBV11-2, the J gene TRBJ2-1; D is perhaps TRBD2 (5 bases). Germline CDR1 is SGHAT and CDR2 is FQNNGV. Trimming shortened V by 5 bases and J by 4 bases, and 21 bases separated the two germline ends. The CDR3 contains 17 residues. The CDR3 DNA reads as TGTGCCAGCAGCCCGGGGTTGAGCGGTGCGGCGTACAATGAGCAGTTCTTC. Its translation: CASSPGLSGAAYNEQFF.

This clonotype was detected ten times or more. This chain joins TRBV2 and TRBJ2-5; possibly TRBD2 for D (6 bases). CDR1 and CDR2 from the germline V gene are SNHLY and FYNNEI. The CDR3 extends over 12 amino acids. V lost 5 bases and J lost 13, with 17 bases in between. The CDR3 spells CASSPGTPFSYF. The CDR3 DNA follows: TGTGCCAGCAGTCCCGGGACTCCGTTTTCGTACTTC.

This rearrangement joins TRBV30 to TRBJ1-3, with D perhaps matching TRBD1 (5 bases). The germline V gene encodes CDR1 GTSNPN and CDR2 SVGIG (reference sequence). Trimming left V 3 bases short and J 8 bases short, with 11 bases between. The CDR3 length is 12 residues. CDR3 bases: TGTGCCTGGAGCCACCGGGGGGACACCATATATTTT. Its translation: CAWSHRGDTIYF. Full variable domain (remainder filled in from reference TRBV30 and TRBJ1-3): SQTIHQWPATLVQPVGSPLSLECTVEGTSNPNLYWYRQAAGRGLQLLFYSVGIGQISSEVPQNLSASRPQDRQFILSSKKLLLSDSGFYLCAWSHRGDTIYFGEGSWLTVV.

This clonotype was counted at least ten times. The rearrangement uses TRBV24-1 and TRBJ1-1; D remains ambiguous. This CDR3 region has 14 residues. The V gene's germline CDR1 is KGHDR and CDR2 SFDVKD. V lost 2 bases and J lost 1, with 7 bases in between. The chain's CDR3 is CATSDSQRNTEAFF. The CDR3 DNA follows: TGTGCCACCAGTGATTCACAGAGGAACACTGAAGCTTTCTTT.

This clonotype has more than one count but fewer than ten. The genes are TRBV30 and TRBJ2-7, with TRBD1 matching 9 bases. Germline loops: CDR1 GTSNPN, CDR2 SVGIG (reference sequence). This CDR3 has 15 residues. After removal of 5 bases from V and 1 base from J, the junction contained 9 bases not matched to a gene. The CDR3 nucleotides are TGTGCCTGGGACCAGGACAGGGGTAATTCCTACGAGCAGTACTTC. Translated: CAWDQDRGNSYEQYF.

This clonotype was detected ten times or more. DNA of the CDR3: TGTGCCAGCAGTTACGGCCAGACGAACACCGGGGAGCTGTTTTTT. Translation: CASSYGQTNTGELFF. This chain joins TRBV6-2 or TRBV6-3 and TRBJ2-2; no clear D. CDR1 is MNHEY and CDR2 is SVGEGT in the germline V gene. V lost 2 bases to trimming and J lost 0 bases, with 7 bases between them. This CDR3 is built from 15 residues.

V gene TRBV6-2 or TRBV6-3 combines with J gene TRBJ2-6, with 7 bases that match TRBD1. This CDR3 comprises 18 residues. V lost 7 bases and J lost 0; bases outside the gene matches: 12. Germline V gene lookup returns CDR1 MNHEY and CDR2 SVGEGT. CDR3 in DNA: TGTGCCAGCACCGCACTGAGGGACAGCCACTCTGGGGCCAACGTCCTGACTTTC. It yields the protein CASTALRDSHSGANVLTF.

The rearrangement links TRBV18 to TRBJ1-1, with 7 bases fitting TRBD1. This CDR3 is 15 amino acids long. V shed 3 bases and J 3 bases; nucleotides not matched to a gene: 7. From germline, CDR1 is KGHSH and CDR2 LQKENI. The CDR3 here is CASSPGTELYTEAFF. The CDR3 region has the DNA TGTGCCAGCTCACCGGGGACAGAACTATACACTGAAGCTTTCTTT.

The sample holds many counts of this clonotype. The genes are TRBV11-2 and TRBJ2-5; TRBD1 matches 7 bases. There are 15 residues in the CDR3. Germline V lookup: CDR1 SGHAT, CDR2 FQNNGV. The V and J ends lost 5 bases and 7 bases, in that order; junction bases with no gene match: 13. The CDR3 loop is CASSINQGDTGTQYF. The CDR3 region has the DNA TGTGCCAGCAGCATAAACCAGGGGGACACGGGGACCCAGTACTTC.

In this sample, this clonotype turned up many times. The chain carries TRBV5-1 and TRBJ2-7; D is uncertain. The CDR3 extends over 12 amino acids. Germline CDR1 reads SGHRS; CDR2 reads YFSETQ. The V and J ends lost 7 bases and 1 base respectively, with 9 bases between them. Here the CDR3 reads CASQDLSYEQYF. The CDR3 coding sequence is TGCGCCAGCCAAGACCTTTCCTACGAGCAGTACTTC.

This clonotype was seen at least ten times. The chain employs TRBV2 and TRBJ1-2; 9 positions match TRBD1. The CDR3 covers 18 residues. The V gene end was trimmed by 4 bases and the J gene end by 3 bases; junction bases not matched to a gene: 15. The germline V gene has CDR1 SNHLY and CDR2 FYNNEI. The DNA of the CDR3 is TGTGCCAGCAGTGCCCCTTTTCAAGGACAGGGGAAGGACTATGGCTACACCTTC. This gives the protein CASSAPFQGQGKDYGYTF.

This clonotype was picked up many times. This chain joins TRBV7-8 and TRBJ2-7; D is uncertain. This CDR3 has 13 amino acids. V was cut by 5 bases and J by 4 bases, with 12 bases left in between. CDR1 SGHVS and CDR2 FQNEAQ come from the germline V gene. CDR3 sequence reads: CASSGLAPYEQYF. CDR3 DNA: TGTGCCAGCAGCGGTTTGGCCCCTTACGAGCAGTACTTC.

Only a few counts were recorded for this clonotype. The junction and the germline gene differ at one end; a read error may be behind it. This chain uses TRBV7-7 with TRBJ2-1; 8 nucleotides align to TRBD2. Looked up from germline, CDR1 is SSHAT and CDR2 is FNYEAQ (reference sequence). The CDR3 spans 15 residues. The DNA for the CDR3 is TGTGCTAGCAGCCCCGGGACTAGATTTGGGAATGAGCAGTTCTTC. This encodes CASSPGTRFGNEQFF. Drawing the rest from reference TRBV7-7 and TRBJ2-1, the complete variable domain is GAGVSQSPRYKVTKRGQDVTLRCDPISSHATLYWYQQALGQGPEFLTYFNYEAQPDKSGLPSDRFSAERPEGSISTLTIQRTEQRDSAMYRCASSPGTRFGNEQFFGPGTRLTVL.

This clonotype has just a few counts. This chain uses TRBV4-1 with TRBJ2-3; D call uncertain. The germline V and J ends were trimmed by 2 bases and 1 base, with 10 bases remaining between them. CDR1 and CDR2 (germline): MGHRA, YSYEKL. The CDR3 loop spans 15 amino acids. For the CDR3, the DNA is TGCGCCAGCAGCCAATCCGGCCTCCGCACAGATACGCAGTATTTT. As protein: CASSQSGLRTDTQYF.

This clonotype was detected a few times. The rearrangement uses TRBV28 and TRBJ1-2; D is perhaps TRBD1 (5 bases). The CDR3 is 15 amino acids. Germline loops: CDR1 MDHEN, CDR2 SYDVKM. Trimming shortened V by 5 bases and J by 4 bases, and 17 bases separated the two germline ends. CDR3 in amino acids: CASSINRIVFYGYTF. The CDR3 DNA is TGTGCCAGCAGTATTAACAGGATTGTCTTCTATGGCTACACCTTC.

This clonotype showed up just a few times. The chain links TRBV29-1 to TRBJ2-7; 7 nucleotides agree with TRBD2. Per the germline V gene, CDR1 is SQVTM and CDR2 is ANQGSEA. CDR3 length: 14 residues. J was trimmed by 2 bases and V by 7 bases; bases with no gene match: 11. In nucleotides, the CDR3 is TGCAGCGCAGGCCCCGGGACTAAAGCCTACGAGCAGTACTTC. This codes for CSAGPGTKAYEQYF.

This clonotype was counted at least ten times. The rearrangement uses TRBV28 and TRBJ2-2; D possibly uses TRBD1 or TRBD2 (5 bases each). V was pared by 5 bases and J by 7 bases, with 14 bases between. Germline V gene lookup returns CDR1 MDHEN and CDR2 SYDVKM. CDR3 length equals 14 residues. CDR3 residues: CASSPGPRLGELFF. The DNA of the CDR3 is TGTGCCAGCAGTCCGGGGCCGAGACTCGGGGAGCTGTTTTTT.

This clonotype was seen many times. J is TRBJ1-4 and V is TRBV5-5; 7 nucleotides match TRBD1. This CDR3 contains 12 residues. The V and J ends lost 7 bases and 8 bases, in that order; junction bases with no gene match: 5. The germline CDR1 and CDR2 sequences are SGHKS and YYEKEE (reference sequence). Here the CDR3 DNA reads TGTGCCAGCCGAGGGGGCGGGGAAAAACTGTTTTTT. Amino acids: CASRGGGEKLFF. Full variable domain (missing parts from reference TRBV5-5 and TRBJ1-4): DAGVTQSPTHLIKTRGQQVTLRCSPISGHKSVSWYQQVLGQGPQFIFQYYEKEERGRGNFPDRFSARQFPNYSSELNVNALLLGDSALYLCASRGGGEKLFFGSGTQLSVL.

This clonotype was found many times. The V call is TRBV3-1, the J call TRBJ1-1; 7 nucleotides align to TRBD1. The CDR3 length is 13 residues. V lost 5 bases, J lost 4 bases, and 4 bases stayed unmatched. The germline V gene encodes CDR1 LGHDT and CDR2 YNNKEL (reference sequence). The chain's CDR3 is CASSTTGTTEAFF. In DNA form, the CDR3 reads TGTGCCAGCAGCACGACAGGGACCACTGAAGCTTTCTTT.